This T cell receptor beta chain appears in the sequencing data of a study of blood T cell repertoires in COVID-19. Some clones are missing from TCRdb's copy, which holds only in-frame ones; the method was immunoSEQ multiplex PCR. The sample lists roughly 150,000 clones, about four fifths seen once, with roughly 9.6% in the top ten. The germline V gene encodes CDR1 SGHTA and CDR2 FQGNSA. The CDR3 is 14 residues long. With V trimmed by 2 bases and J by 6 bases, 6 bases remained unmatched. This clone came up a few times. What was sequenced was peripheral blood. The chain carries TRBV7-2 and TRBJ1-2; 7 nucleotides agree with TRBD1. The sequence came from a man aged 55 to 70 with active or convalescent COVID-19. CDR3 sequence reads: CASSLTGALDGYTF. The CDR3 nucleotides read TGTGCCAGCAGCTTAACAGGGGCCTTGGATGGCTACACCTTC.